A single sample is the source of the 6 T cell receptor beta chains below, sequenced in a study of post-analysis software for immune sequencing data. Unique molecular identifiers were carried by the TCR beta cDNA libraries. From the PCR reads, TCRdb called clonotypes with MiXCR, one entry per CDR3 protein. The sample records 750,000 to 950,000 distinct CDR3 sequences, about 57% being singletons. Study-level findings and limits: Patients used five TRBV segments, including TRBV5-6, TRBV5-1 and TRBV20-1, more often than controls.

No antigen has been assigned to these receptors. Sequenced: blood. The receptors here all came from a girl aged 10 to 17 with multiple sclerosis.

The chain uses TRBV12-3 or TRBV12-4 and TRBJ1-1, with 8 bases matching TRBD1. The CDR3 has 14 residues. Trimming at V came to 5 bases and at J to 4 bases, leaving 6 bases not matched to a gene. CDR3 loop: CASSDRGAGTEAFF. CDR3 bases: TGTGCCAGCAGTGACAGGGGTGCGGGCACTGAAGCTTTCTTT.

This rearrangement joins TRBV5-1 to TRBJ1-1; 7 bases fit TRBD1. J lost 1 base, V lost 4 bases, and 4 bases had no gene match. Germline V gene lookup returns CDR1 SGHRS and CDR2 YFSETQ. This CDR3 is 14 amino acids long. CDR3 residues: CASSGGDRNTEAFF. CDR3 bases: TGCGCCAGCAGCGGGGGGGACAGGAACACTGAAGCTTTCTTT.

The rearrangement joins TRBV20-1 to TRBJ1-1; the D gene is possibly TRBD1 (6 bases). In germline, CDR1 is DFQATT, CDR2 SNEGSKA (reference sequence). The CDR3 has 13 residues. Trimming shortened V by 0 bases and J by 5 bases, and 10 bases separated the two germline ends. CDR3 sequence: CSARDAGETEAFF. DNA of the CDR3: TGCAGTGCTAGAGATGCAGGGGAAACTGAAGCTTTCTTT.

The chain employs TRBV2 and TRBJ2-7; D gene uncertain. Germline CDR1 reads SNHLY; CDR2 reads FYNNEI. The CDR3 loop spans 11 amino acids. V shed 7 bases and J shed 4 bases, with 8 bases lying between them. Here the CDR3 DNA reads TGTGCCAGCACCTCTACTTACGAGCAGTACTTC. This codes for CASTSTYEQYF.

The CDR3 spells CSVRDRVNEQFF. CDR3 DNA sequence: TGCAGCGTCCGGGACAGGGTTAATGAGCAGTTCTTC. The chain joins TRBV29-1 to TRBJ2-1, with 9 bases fitting TRBD1. V trimming: 6 bases; J trimming: 7 bases; junction bases outside the gene matches: 4. The CDR3 sequence is 12 residues long. Germline loops: CDR1 SQVTM, CDR2 ANQGSEA.

V is TRBV6-1 and J is TRBJ2-7; 7 positions match TRBD2. The CDR3 has 16 amino acids. The trim removed 4 bases at V and 0 bases at J, leaving 9 bases unmatched. In germline, CDR1 is MNHNS, CDR2 SASEGT. The CDR3 is CASSAGLAAFSYEQYF. The CDR3 DNA reads as TGTGCCAGCAGTGCCGGGCTAGCGGCGTTCTCCTACGAGCAGTACTTC.